This T cell receptor (beta chain) comes out of a study of shared clonotypes between healthy human individuals. Looking at the study overall: Donors consisted of two women and a few men between 18 and 49.

Measured with immunoSEQ multiplex PCR; TCRdb has only the in-frame clones, and not every one. The sample includes hundreds of thousands of clones, roughly 83% of them seen just once. Everyone who donated was a Caucasian adult who lived in Nashville, Tennessee. Trimming took 5 bases from V and 3 from J; bases not matched to a gene: 8. Germline CDR1 reads SEHNR; CDR2 reads FQNEAQ (reference sequence). The CDR3 length is 15 residues. Sequencing was carried out using PBMCs. The origin of this receptor is a woman aged 40 to 50 in good health. Some clones in this sample may be carry-over from other donors' samples. V and J are TRBV7-9 and TRBJ1-2, with 8 bases matching TRBD1. The CDR3 spells CASSKTGEADYGYTF. CDR3 coding DNA: TGTGCCAGCAGCAAGACAGGGGAAGCTGACTATGGCTACACCTTC.